This T cell receptor beta chain was sequenced during a study of blood T cell repertoires in COVID-19. Study overall: Specimens from acute and convalescent COVID-19 originated in the United States, Italy and Spain.

In the authors' methods: Reference gene primer amplification yielded estimated nucleated cell counts. Method: immunoSEQ multiplex PCR; TCRdb's copy keeps in-frame clones and lacks some. The V and J calls and clone size were taken over from that table, and D and trimming were inferred from the DNA. The table records a few hundred thousand clones, about 90% of them present only once. This clone was detected only a few times. This CDR3 comprises 15 residues. The V gene's germline CDR1 is SNHLY and CDR2 FYNNEI. V lost 6 bases and J lost 5, with 16 bases in between. The sample comprised peripheral blood. The genes are TRBV2 and TRBJ1-4, with D possibly TRBD1 on 6 matching bases. The receptor's source is a woman between 45 and 65 years old who had recovered from COVID-19. The DNA of the CDR3 is TGTGCCAGCAGGAGAGAGACAGGCCAGAATGAAAAACTGTTTTTT. Its protein is CASRRETGQNEKLFF.